This TCR beta chain was identified in a study of blood T cell repertoires in COVID-19 (dated by TCRdb to the early 2020s). About the study as a whole: Samples covering the acute and convalescent phases of COVID-19 were provided by collaborators in the United States, Italy and Spain. The material from the prospective study consisted of cDNA or gDNA derived from T cells, B-cell-depleted T cells, or PBMCs. Deeply sampled blood TCRbeta repertoires from subjects exposed to, actively infected with, or recovered from COVID-19 were included in the dataset. A freely available public database, intended as a resource for researchers studying the immune response to SARS-CoV-2, is where the repertoires were released. Samples were obtained from the ongoing ImmuneRACE study (first 160 participants) and from roughly 1,300 subjects provided by 6 global collaborators. Sample metadata almost always included a de-identified subject ID, COVID-19 status, age in years and sex. HLA class I and class II types, where available, came from metadata supplied by the sample provider rather than from assay-based typing.

The V end gives up 4 bases and the J end 4 bases, leaving 3 bases in the junction not matched to a gene. There are 14 amino acids in the CDR3, from cysteine to phenylalanine inclusive. The sequence is cut down to CDR3 DNA, 42 bases in frame from base 1. CDR1 and CDR2, looked up from the germline V gene, are KGHDR and SFDVKD. To note about this clone: Which antigen it targets is not known. Nothing much larger sits one base from this clone, and base qualities are not available.

TCRbeta CDR3 regions were amplified from genomic DNA by means of the immunoSEQ Assay, a bias-controlled multiplex PCR. In the authors' own workflow: Within the assay, amplification of reference gene primers was used to estimate how many nucleated cells each sample contained. Sequence reads were collapsed and filtered to measure the absolute abundance of every unique TCRbeta CDR3 rearrangement. Productive Simpson clonality was computed per sample as the square root of Simpson's diversity index over productive rearrangements. TCRdb stores this immuneACCESS table with in-frame sequences only. Part of the clones is absent; in the studies checked, under half of the shortfall reflects unresolved V genes, and no reason is known for the rest. The V and J calls and clone size come from that table; D and trimming were worked out from the DNA. The sample data list about 350,000 clones, and 91% of these were observed just once. The ten largest account for about 3.5% of the sample.

A second Seattle source provided samples from volunteer blood donors who had recovered from COVID-19. Whole blood was collected in K2EDTA tubes by collaborating institutions according to the institutions' own protocols. For TCRbeta analysis, collaborators shipped samples as frozen whole blood, isolated PBMCs, or DNA extracted from either of those sample types. The paper as a whole reports these results and caveats: Clinical and demographic metadata were provided uncurated, with the amount varying by source and participant.

This clonotype was sampled from a woman aged 18 to 35 who had recovered from COVID-19. This receptor chain uses TRBV24-1 and TRBJ2-1, with TRBD2 identical over 7 junction bases. Sequencing input: peripheral blood. CDR3 loop: CATSEPSGYNEQFF. The DNA sequence is TGTGCCACCAGTGAGCCTAGCGGTTACAATGAGCAGTTCTTC.